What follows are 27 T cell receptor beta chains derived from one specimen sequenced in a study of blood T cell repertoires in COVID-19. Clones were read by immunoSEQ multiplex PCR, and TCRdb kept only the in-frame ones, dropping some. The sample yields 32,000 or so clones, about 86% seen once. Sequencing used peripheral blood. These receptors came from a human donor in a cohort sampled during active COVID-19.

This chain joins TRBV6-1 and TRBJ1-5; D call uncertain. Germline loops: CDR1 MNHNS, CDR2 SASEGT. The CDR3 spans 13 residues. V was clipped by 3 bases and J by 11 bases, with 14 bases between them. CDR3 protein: CASSDTIRVAQHF. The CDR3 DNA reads TGTGCCAGCAGTGACACCATAAGAGTTGCCCAGCATTTT.

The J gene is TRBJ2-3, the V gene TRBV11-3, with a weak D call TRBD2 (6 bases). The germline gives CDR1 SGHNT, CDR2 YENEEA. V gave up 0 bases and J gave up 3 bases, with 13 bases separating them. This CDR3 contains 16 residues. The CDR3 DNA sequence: TGTGCCAGCAGCTTAGACGGCGCGGGACGGACAGATACGCAGTATTTT. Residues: CASSLDGAGRTDTQYF.

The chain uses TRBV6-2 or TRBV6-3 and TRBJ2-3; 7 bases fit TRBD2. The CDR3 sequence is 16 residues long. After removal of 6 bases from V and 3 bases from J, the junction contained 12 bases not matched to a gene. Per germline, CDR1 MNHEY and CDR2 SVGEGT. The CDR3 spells CASSPAGVAMTDTQYF. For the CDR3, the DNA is TGTGCCAGCAGCCCTGCGGGAGTAGCAATGACAGATACGCAGTATTTT.

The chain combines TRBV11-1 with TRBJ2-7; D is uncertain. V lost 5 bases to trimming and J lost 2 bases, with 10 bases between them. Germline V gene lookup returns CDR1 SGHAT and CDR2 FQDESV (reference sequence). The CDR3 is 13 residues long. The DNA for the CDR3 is TGTGCCAGCAGCCCCACCCTAACCTACGAGCAGTACTTC. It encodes CASSPTLTYEQYF.

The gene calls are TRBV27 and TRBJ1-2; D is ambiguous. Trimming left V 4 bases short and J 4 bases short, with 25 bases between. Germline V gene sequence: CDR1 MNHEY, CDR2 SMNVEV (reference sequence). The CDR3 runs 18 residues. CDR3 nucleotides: TGTGCCAGCAGTTCCCTCGGGTCATTATTAGGAGGTATCTATGGCTACACCTTC. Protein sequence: CASSSLGSLLGGIYGYTF.

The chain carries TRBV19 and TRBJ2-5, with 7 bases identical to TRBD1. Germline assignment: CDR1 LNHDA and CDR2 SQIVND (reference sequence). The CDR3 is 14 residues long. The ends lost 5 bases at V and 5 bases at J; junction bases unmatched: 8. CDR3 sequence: CASSPRGGSETQYF. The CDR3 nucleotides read TGTGCCAGTAGTCCAAGAGGGGGCAGCGAGACCCAGTACTTC.

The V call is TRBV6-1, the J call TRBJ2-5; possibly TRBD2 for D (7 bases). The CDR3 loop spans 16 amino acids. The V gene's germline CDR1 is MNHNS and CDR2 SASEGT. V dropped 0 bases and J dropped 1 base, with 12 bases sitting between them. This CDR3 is CASSEAQGGVQETQYF. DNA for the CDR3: TGTGCCAGCAGTGAAGCCCAAGGGGGGGTCCAAGAGACCCAGTACTTC.

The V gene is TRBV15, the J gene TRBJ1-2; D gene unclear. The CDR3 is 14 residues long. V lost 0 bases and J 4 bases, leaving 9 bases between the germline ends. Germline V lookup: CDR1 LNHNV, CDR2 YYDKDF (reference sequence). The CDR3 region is CATSRDNMAYGYTF. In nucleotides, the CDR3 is TGTGCCACCAGCAGAGATAATATGGCCTATGGCTACACCTTC.

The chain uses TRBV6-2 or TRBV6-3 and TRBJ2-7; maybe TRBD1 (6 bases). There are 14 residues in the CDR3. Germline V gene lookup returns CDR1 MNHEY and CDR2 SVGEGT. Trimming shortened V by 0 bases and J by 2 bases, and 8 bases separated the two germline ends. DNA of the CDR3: TGTGCCAGCAGTTACTCGACAGGCCCCTACGAGCAGTACTTC. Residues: CASSYSTGPYEQYF.

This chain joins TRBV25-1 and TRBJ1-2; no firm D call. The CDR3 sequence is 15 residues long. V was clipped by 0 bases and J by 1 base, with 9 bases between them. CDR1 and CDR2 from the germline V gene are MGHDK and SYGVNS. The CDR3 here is CASSEYFGINYGYTF. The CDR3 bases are TGTGCCAGCAGTGAATATTTCGGGATTAACTATGGCTACACCTTC.

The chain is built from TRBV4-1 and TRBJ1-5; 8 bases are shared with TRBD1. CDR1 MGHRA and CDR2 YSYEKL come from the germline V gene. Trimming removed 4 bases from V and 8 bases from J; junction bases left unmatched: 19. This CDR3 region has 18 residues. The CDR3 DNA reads TGCGCCAGCAGCCTAAATACCGGGACAGGCCGTTCATTTGAGCCCCAGCATTTT. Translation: CASSLNTGTGRSFEPQHF.

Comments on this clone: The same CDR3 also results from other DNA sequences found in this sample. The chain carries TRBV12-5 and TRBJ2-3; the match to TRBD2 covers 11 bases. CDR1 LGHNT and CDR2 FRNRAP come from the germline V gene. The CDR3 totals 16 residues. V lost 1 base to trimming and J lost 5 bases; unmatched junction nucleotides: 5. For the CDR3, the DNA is TGTGCTAGTGGTTTGGGCTTAGCGGGGGGGAAAGATACGCAGTATTTT. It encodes CASGLGLAGGKDTQYF.

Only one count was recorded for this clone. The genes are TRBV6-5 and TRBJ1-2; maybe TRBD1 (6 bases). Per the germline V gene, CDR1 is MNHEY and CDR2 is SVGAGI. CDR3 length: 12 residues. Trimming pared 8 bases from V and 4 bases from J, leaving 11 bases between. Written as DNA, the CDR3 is TGTGCCAGCTCGGGGGGGCTCTATGGCTACACCTTC. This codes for CASSGGLYGYTF.

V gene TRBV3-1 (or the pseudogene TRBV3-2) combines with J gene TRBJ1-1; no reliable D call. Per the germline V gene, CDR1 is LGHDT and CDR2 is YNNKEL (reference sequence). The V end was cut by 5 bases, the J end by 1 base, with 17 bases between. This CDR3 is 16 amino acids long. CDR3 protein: CASSAAGAKGNTEAFF. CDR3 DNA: TGTGCCAGCAGCGCCGCAGGCGCCAAAGGGAACACTGAAGCTTTCTTT.

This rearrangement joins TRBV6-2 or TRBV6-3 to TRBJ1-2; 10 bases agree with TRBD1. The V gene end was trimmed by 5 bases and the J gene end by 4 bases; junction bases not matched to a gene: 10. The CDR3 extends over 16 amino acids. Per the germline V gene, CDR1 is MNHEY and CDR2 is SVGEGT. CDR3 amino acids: CASSPSGTGAAYGYTF. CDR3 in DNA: TGTGCCAGCAGTCCCTCCGGGACAGGGGCCGCCTATGGCTACACCTTC.

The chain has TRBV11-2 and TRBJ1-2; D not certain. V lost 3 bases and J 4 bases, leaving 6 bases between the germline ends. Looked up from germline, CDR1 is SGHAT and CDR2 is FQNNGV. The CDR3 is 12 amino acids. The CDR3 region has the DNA TGTGCCAGCAGCTTGGGAGGCTATGGCTACACCTTC. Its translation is CASSLGGYGYTF.

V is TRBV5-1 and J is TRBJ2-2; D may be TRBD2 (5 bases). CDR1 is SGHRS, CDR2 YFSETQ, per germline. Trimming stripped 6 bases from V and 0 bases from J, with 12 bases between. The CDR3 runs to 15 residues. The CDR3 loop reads CASKRLPANTGELFF. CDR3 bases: TGCGCCAGCAAGCGACTACCCGCGAACACCGGGGAGCTGTTTTTT. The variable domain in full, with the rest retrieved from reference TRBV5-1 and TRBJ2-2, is KAGVTQTPRYLIKTRGQQVTLSCSPISGHRSVSWYQQTPGQGLQFLFEYFSETQRNKGNFPGRFSGRQFSNSRSEMNVSTLELGDSALYLCASKRLPANTGELFFGEGSRLTVL.

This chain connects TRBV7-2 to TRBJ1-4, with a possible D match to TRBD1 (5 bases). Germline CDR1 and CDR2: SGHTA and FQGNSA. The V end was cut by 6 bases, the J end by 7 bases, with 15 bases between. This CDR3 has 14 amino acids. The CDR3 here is CASSRRVGGEKLFF. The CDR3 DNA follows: TGTGCCAGCAGTCGAAGGGTGGGGGGTGAAAAACTGTTTTTT.

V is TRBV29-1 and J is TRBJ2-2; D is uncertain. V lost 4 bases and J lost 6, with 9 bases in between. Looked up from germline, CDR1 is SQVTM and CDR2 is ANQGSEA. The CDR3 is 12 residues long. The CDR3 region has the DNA TGCAGCGTTGCTTTTAGAGCCGGGGAGCTGTTTTTT. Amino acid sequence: CSVAFRAGELFF.

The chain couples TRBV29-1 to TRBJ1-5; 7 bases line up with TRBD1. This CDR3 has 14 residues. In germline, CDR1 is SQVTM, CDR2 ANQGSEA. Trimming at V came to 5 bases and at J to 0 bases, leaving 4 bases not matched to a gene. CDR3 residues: CSVTGANSNQPQHF. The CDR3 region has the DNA TGCAGCGTTACAGGGGCGAATAGCAATCAGCCCCAGCATTTT.

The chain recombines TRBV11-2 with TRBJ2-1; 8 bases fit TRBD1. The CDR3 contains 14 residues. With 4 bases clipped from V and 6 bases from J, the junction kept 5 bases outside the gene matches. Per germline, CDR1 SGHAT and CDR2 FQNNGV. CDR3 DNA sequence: TGTGCCAGCAGCTATGGACAGGGTCTCAATGAGCAGTTCTTC. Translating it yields CASSYGQGLNEQFF.

Written as DNA, the CDR3 is TGTGCCAGCAGGGCACAGGGATGGCAGCCCCAGCATTTT. Its protein is CASRAQGWQPQHF. The chain is built from TRBV12-3 or TRBV12-4 and TRBJ1-5; tentative D call: TRBD1 (6 bases). This CDR3 spans 13 amino acids. Trimming cost V 6 bases and J 7 bases, with 13 bases left between them.

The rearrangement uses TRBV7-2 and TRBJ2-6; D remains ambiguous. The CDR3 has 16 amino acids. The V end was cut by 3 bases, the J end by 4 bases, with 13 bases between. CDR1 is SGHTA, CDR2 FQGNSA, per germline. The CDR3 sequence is CASSLLTAFGANVLTF. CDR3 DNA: TGTGCCAGCAGCTTGCTTACAGCTTTCGGGGCCAACGTCCTGACTTTC.

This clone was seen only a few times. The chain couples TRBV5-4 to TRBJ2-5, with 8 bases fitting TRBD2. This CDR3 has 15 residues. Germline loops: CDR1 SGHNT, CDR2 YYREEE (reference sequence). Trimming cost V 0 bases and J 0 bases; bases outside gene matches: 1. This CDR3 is CASSLGLAYQETQYF. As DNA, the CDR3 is TGTGCCAGCAGCTTGGGACTAGCGTACCAAGAGACCCAGTACTTC. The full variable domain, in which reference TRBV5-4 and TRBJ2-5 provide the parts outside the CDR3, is ETGVTQSPTHLIKTRGQQVTLRCSSQSGHNTVSWYQQALGQGPQFIFQYYREEENGRGNFPPRFSGLQFPNYSSELNVNALELDDSALYLCASSLGLAYQETQYFGPGTRLLVL.

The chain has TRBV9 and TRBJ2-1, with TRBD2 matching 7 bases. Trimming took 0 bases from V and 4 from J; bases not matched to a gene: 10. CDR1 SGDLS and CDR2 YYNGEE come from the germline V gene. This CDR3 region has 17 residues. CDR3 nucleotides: TGTGCCAGCAGCGTAGCCTTGCTCGGGACTATTTACAATGAGCAGTTCTTC. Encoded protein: CASSVALLGTIYNEQFF. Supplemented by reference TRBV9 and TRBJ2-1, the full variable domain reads DSGVTQTPKHLITATGQRVTLRCSPRSGDLSVYWYQQSLDQGLQFLIQYYNGEERAKGNILERFSAQQFPDLHSELNLSSLELGDSALYFCASSVALLGTIYNEQFFGPGTRLTVL.

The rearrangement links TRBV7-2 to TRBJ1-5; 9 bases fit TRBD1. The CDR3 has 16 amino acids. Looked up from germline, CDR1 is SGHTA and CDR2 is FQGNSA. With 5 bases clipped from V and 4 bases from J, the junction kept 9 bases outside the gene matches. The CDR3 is CASSARGQGLNQPQHF. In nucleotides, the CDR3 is TGTGCCAGCAGCGCTCGGGGACAGGGACTTAATCAGCCCCAGCATTTT.

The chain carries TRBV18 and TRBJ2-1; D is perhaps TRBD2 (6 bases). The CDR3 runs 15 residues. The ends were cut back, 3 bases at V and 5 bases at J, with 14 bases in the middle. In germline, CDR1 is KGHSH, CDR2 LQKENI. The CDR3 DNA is TGTGCCAGCTCACCTCTAGCGTTACGCGACAATGAGCAGTTCTTC. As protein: CASSPLALRDNEQFF.